Below, 25 T cell receptor beta chains from the same sample are listed, as sequenced in a study of blood T cell repertoires in COVID-19. TCRdb keeps only in-frame clones here, not all; method: immunoSEQ multiplex PCR. Among 55,000 or so clones listed, roughly nine tenths were seen once. The sample taken for sequencing was peripheral blood. Receptors originate from a man aged 35-49 years with acute or convalescent COVID-19.

The chain links TRBV19 to TRBJ1-1, with D possibly being TRBD1 (6 bases). The CDR3 has 14 amino acids. Trimming took off 5 bases at V and 2 bases at J, with 12 bases between the two ends. From germline, CDR1 is LNHDA and CDR2 SQIVND (reference sequence). The CDR3: CASSGGRGNTEAFF. The CDR3 nucleotides read TGTGCCAGTAGTGGGGGCAGGGGTAACACTGAAGCTTTCTTT.

The chain uses TRBV18 and TRBJ2-2; D might be TRBD2 (5 bases). V lost 5 bases and J 7 bases, leaving 20 bases between the germline ends. Germline loops: CDR1 KGHSH, CDR2 LQKENI. The CDR3 has 16 residues. CDR3 nucleotide sequence: TGTGCCAGCTCATTCGGACCACCTGGTCGGGGCGGGGAGCTGTTTTTT. Translated: CASSFGPPGRGGELFF.

This clone came up once. This chain connects TRBV3-1 (or the pseudogene TRBV3-2) to TRBJ1-2; 9 nucleotides align to TRBD1. Germline CDR1 is LGHDT and CDR2 is YNNKEL (reference sequence). This CDR3 has 14 amino acids. Unmatched junction bases numbered 6, after V lost 6 bases and J lost 4 bases. CDR3 bases: TGTGCCAGCAGTTACAGGGGGCGTCCCTATGGCTACACCTTC. As protein: CASSYRGRPYGYTF.

This clone has a single count. The chain uses TRBV19 and TRBJ2-1; 12 bases are a match to TRBD2. This CDR3 has 16 amino acids. V shed 3 bases and J 6 bases; nucleotides not matched to a gene: 6. Germline lookup yields CDR1 LNHDA and CDR2 SQIVND (reference sequence). The CDR3 sequence is CASSMIRLAGVNEQFF. The CDR3 DNA reads as TGTGCCAGTAGTATGATCCGACTAGCGGGAGTCAATGAGCAGTTCTTC.

V usage is TRBV27 and J usage is TRBJ2-1; D may be TRBD2 (6 bases). Germline V gives CDR1 MNHEY, CDR2 SMNVEV (reference sequence). The ends were cut back, 5 bases at V and 3 bases at J, with 14 bases in the middle. The CDR3 contains 15 residues. The CDR3 DNA sequence: TGTGCCAGCAGTCTACGGGGACTGAACTACAATGAGCAGTTCTTC. As protein: CASSLRGLNYNEQFF.

V gene TRBV5-4 combines with J gene TRBJ2-1; TRBD2 might be the D (5 bases). There are 14 residues in the CDR3. CDR1 and CDR2 (germline): SGHNT, YYREEE (reference sequence). V lost 4 bases, J lost 7 bases, and 15 bases lay in between. CDR3 region: CASSRPVLGNEQFF. CDR3 DNA sequence: TGTGCCAGCAGCCGACCGGTACTAGGGAATGAGCAGTTCTTC.

The chain uses TRBV7-9 and TRBJ2-6; no clear D gene. CDR1 is SEHNR and CDR2 is FQNEAQ in the germline V gene (reference sequence). Trimming removed 7 bases at V and 4 bases at J, with 5 bases between. CDR3 length: 12 amino acids. CDR3 in DNA: TGTGCCAGCACCCTGGGGGCCAACGTCCTGACTTTC. Its translation is CASTLGANVLTF. Full variable domain (outside the CDR3, taken from reference TRBV7-9 and TRBJ2-6): DTGVSQNPRHKITKRGQNVTFRCDPISEHNRLYWYRQTLGQGPEFLTYFQNEAQLEKSRLLSDRFSAERPKGSFSTLEIQRTEQGDSAMYLCASTLGANVLTFGAGSRLTVL.

The chain couples TRBV5-4 to TRBJ2-5; no reliable D call. The germline V and J ends were trimmed by 4 bases and 3 bases, with 10 bases remaining between them. CDR1 is SGHNT, CDR2 YYREEE, per germline (reference sequence). The CDR3 has 13 amino acids. The CDR3 loop is CASSQDSKETQYF. The CDR3 nucleotides read TGTGCCAGCAGCCAAGACTCAAAAGAGACCCAGTACTTC.

CDR3 loop: CASNNPTGAGETQYF. The DNA for the CDR3 is TGCGCCAGCAACAACCCGACAGGGGCGGGGGAGACCCAGTACTTC. This chain joins TRBV5-1 and TRBJ2-5; 8 nucleotides line up with TRBD1. V lost 6 bases and J lost 5; bases outside the gene matches: 12. There are 15 residues in the CDR3. Germline-derived CDR1 and CDR2 are SGHRS and YFSETQ.

This chain links TRBV5-1 with TRBJ2-5; D not certain. Between the trimmed V and J ends, which lost 1 base and 4 bases, there was a span of 8 bases. The CDR3 contains 13 residues. Germline-derived CDR1 and CDR2 are SGHRS and YFSETQ. The CDR3 bases are TGCGCCAGCAGCTTGCGGGTTGGAGAGACCCAGTACTTC. This encodes CASSLRVGETQYF.

The chain is built from TRBV11-1 and TRBJ2-4, with 11 bases aligning to TRBD1. Germline V CDR1 and CDR2: SGHAT, FQDESV (reference sequence). Trimming at V came to 3 bases and at J to 5 bases, leaving 3 bases not matched to a gene. The CDR3 is 15 residues long. This CDR3 is CASSLGQGVENIQYF. CDR3 DNA: TGTGCCAGCAGCTTGGGACAGGGGGTCGAAAACATTCAGTACTTC. Drawing the rest from reference TRBV11-1 and TRBJ2-4, the complete variable domain is EAEVAQSPRYKITEKSQAVAFWCDPISGHATLYWYRQILGQGPELLVQFQDESVVDDSQLPKDRFSAERLKGVDSTLKIQPAELGDSAMYLCASSLGQGVENIQYFGAGTRLSVL.

As DNA, the CDR3 is TGTGCCAGCAGCCAAGATGGTAATAGCGGGGTCTACGAGCAGTACTTC. Residues: CASSQDGNSGVYEQYF. The chain has TRBV3-1 (or the pseudogene TRBV3-2) and TRBJ2-7; 8 nucleotides agree with TRBD2. The CDR3 has 16 amino acids. Looked up from germline, CDR1 is LGHDT and CDR2 is YNNKEL (reference sequence). V was pared by 0 bases and J by 3 bases, with 7 bases of the junction left unmatched.

The V call is TRBV7-3, the J call TRBJ2-1; 8 bases line up with TRBD2. The ends lost 5 bases at V and 7 bases at J; junction bases unmatched: 10. This CDR3 has 15 residues. Germline V lookup: CDR1 SGHTA, CDR2 FQGTGA. The CDR3 coding sequence is TGTGCCAGCAGCCCCAGGGGTGAGCGGGAGAATGAGCAGTTCTTC. It encodes CASSPRGERENEQFF.

J is TRBJ1-5 and V is TRBV5-5, with 7 nucleotides matching TRBD1. The germline V gene has CDR1 SGHKS and CDR2 YYEKEE (reference sequence). The CDR3 contains 15 residues. Trimming took 0 bases from V and 5 from J; bases not matched to a gene: 5. CDR3 nucleotides: TGTGCCAGCAGCTTGGTTGGGGACAGCGATCAGCCCCAGCATTTT. It yields the protein CASSLVGDSDQPQHF.

In DNA form, the CDR3 reads TGCGCCAGCAGCTTGATAGGACAGGGGACTTTTGGTGAAAAACTGTTTTTT. Translating gives CASSLIGQGTFGEKLFF. The rearrangement uses TRBV5-1 and TRBJ1-4; 9 nucleotides line up with TRBD1. This CDR3 region has 17 residues. Germline-derived CDR1 and CDR2 are SGHRS and YFSETQ. Trimming at V came to 1 base and at J to 7 bases, leaving 11 bases not matched to a gene.

The chain links TRBV7-2 to TRBJ1-6; possible D gene TRBD1, 5 bases. This CDR3 is 17 amino acids long. Trimming left V 1 base short and J 1 base short, with 11 bases between. Germline-derived CDR1 and CDR2 are SGHTA and FQGNSA. The CDR3: CASSLGGGRSYNSPLHF. The CDR3, as DNA: TGTGCCAGCAGCTTAGGGGGGGGGAGGTCCTATAATTCACCCCTCCACTTT.

A single count supports this clone. V gene TRBV5-6 combines with J gene TRBJ1-2; 7 bases are shared with TRBD1. The J segment lost 3 bases and the V segment lost 3 bases, leaving 8 bases of the junction unmatched. CDR3 length equals 15 residues. Germline V CDR1 and CDR2: SGHDT, YYEEEE. DNA of the CDR3: TGTGCCAGCAGCTATCTACAGGGGCGTGACTATGGCTACACCTTC. This codes for CASSYLQGRDYGYTF.

In DNA, the CDR3 is TGTGCCAGCAGGAGAGACAGGGGTCCTAACTATGGCTACACCTTC. This codes for CASRRDRGPNYGYTF. The genes are TRBV6-5 and TRBJ1-2; 8 nucleotides match TRBD1. CDR3 length: 15 residues. Germline assignment: CDR1 MNHEY and CDR2 SVGAGI. The junction had 6 bases not matched to a gene; V was cut back by 6 bases and J by 0 bases.

V usage is TRBV19 and J usage is TRBJ2-3, with 11 nucleotides matching TRBD1. J lost 3 bases, V lost 6 bases, and 17 bases had no gene match. This CDR3 is 19 amino acids long. Germline V gene lookup returns CDR1 LNHDA and CDR2 SQIVND (reference sequence). This CDR3 reads CASSTAGDRGTRGTDTQYF. In DNA form, the CDR3 reads TGTGCCAGTAGCACCGCAGGGGACAGGGGGACGCGGGGGACAGATACGCAGTATTTT.

The J gene is TRBJ1-2, the V gene TRBV6-1, with 8 positions matching TRBD1. Germline trimming cut 2 bases from V and 7 bases from J; bases unmatched to any gene: 9. CDR1 and CDR2 (germline): MNHNS, SASEGT. The CDR3 is 15 residues long. This CDR3 reads CASSEIPDRVVGYTF. The CDR3 DNA reads as TGTGCCAGCAGTGAAATCCCGGACAGGGTGGTTGGCTACACCTTC.

This clone was recorded once. V gene TRBV11-3 combines with J gene TRBJ2-3; 9 bases agree with TRBD2. The CDR3 totals 13 residues. Per germline, CDR1 SGHNT and CDR2 YENEEA. With 8 bases clipped from V and 6 bases from J, the junction kept 6 bases outside the gene matches. CDR3 coding DNA: TGTGCCAGCCAAGTAGCGGGAGAGGATACGCAGTATTTT. Protein: CASQVAGEDTQYF.

CDR3 sequence reads: CAWSDGTGLNGELFF. The CDR3 DNA follows: TGTGCCTGGAGTGACGGGACAGGGTTGAACGGGGAGCTGTTTTTT. This chain uses TRBV30 with TRBJ2-2, with 9 bases aligning to TRBD1. Germline lookup yields CDR1 GTSNPN and CDR2 SVGIG (reference sequence). After removal of 1 base from V and 7 bases from J, the junction contained 7 bases not matched to a gene. The CDR3 spans 15 residues.

This clone has just a few counts. The chain recombines TRBV19 with TRBJ2-1; tentatively, D is TRBD2 (6 bases). This CDR3 is 13 amino acids long. Trimming removed 10 bases from V and 9 bases from J, with 19 bases in between. Germline V CDR1 and CDR2: LNHDA, SQIVND (reference sequence). The DNA for the CDR3 is TGTGCCACCGGACTAACTGGGTGGGGTGAGCAGTTCTTC. Its protein product is CATGLTGWGEQFF.

V usage is TRBV4-2 and J usage is TRBJ1-2, with 7 nucleotides matching TRBD1. Germline CDR1 reads LGHNA; CDR2 reads YNFKEQ. The length of the CDR3 is 12 residues. V lost 3 bases, J lost 12 bases, and 7 bases stayed unmatched. CDR3 nucleotide sequence: TGTGCCAGCAGCCAGGAAGACAGGGTCCACACCTTC. Its protein is CASSQEDRVHTF.

The rearrangement joins TRBV18 to TRBJ1-2, with D possibly matching TRBD1 (6 bases). Trimming shortened V by 4 bases and J by 6 bases, and 18 bases separated the two germline ends. Germline values: CDR1 KGHSH, CDR2 LQKENI. The CDR3 has 15 amino acids. The CDR3 DNA is TGTGCCAGCTCACAGGGGAGCAGGGGCGGAGATGGCTACACCTTC. Amino acid sequence: CASSQGSRGGDGYTF.